This TCR beta chain was identified during a study of response to subunit inactivated influenza vaccine. MiXCR, applied by TCRdb to the RT-PCR reads, yields one record per CDR3 protein. The sample lists more than 150,000 distinct CDR3 sequences; about a tenth were seen once. V lost 0 bases and J 5 bases, leaving 9 bases between the germline ends. The CDR3 is 13 amino acids. Germline V gene sequence: CDR1 SGHRS, CDR2 YFSETQ. The study's findings and limits: With each seasonal influenza vaccination, the authors suggested, few new T cells are recruited.

In its sample, this clonotype was seen a few times. As yet, its antigen is unknown. Sequencing used non-naive T cells sorted from PBMCs, obtained on the day of vaccination. The clonotype was recovered from a middle-aged man who received an inactivated influenza vaccine. The rearrangement joins TRBV5-1 to TRBJ2-7; D not certain. The chain's CDR3 is CASSLGWIDEQYF. The CDR3 nucleotides read TGCGCCAGCAGCTTGGGTTGGATCGACGAGCAGTACTTC.